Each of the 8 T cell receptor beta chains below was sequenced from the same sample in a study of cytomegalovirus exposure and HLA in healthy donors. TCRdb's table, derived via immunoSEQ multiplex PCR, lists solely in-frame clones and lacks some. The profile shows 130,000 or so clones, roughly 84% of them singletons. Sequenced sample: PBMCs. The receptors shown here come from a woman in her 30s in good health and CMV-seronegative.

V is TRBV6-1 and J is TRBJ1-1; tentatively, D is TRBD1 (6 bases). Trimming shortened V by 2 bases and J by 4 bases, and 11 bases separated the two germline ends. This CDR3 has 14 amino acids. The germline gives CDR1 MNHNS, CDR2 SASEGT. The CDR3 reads CASSERDKGTEAFF. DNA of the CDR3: TGTGCCAGCAGTGAACGGGACAAGGGCACTGAAGCTTTCTTT.

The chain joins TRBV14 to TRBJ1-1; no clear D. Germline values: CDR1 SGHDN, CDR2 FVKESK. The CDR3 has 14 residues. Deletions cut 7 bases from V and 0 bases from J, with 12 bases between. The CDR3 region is CASKARLMNTEAFF. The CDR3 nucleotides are TGTGCCAGCAAGGCTAGGTTGATGAACACTGAAGCTTTCTTT.

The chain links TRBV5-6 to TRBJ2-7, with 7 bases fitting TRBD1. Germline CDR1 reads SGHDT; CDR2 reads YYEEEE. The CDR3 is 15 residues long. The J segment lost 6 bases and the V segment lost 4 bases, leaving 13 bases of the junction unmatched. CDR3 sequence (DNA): TGTGCCAGCAGCCCAGGGACAGCGACCCCGGGCGAGCAGTACTTC. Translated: CASSPGTATPGEQYF.

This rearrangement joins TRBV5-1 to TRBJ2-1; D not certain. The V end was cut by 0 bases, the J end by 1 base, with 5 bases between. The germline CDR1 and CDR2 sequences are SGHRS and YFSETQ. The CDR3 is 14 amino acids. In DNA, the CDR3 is TGCGCCAGCAGCTTGGAGCAATCCTACAATGAGCAGTTCTTC. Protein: CASSLEQSYNEQFF.

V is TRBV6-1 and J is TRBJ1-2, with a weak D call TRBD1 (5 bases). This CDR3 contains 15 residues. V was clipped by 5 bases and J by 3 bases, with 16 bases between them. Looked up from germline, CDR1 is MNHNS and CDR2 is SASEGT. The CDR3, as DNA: TGTGCCAGCAGTCCCCACAGGTCCATGGACTATGGCTACACCTTC. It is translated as CASSPHRSMDYGYTF.

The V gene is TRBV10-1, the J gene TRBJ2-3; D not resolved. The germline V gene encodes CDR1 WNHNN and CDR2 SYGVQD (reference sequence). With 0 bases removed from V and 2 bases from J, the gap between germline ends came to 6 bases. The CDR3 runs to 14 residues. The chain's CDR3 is CASSESPFTDTQYF. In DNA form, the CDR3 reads TGCGCCAGCAGTGAGTCCCCCTTCACAGATACGCAGTATTTT.

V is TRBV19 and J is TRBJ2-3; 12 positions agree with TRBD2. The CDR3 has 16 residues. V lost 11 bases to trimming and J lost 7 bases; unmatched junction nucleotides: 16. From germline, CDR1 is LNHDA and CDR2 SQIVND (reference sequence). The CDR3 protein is CAFRRLAGERANTQYF. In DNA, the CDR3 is TGTGCCTTCAGAAGACTAGCGGGGGAACGCGCCAATACGCAGTATTTT. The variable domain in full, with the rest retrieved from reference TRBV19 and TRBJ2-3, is DGGITQSPKYLFRKEGQNVTLSCEQNLNHDAMYWYRQDPGQGLRLIYYSQIVNDFQKGDIAEGYSVSREKKESFPLTVTSAQKNPTAFYLCAFRRLAGERANTQYFGPGTRLTVL.

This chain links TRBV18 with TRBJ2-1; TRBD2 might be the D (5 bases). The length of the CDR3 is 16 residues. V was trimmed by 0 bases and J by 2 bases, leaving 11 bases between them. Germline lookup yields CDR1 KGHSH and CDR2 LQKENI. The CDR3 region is CASSPPSLGAYNEQFF. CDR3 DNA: TGTGCCAGCTCACCACCCAGCCTCGGGGCCTACAATGAGCAGTTCTTC.